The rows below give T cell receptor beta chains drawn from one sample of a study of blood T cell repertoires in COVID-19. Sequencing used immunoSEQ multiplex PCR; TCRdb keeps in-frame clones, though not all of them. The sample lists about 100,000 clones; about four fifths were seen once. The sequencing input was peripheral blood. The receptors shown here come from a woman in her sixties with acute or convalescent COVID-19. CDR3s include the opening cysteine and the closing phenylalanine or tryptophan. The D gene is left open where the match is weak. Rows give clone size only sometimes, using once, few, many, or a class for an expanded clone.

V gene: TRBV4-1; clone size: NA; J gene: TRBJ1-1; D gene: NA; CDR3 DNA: TGCGCCAGCAGCCCCTCGCCGGGACAAGTGAACACTGAAGCTTTCTTT; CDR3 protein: CASSPSPGQVNTEAFF
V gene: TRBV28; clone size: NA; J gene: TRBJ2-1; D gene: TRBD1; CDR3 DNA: TGTGCCAGCAGTCTCAATCCGGGACAGGCAATGAATGAGCAGTTCTTC; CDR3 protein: CASSLNPGQAMNEQFF
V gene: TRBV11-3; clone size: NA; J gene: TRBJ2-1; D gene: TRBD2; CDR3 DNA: TGTGCCAGCAGCCCTAGCGAGCGGGGGGCATACAATGAGCAGTTCTTC; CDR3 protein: CASSPSERGAYNEQFF
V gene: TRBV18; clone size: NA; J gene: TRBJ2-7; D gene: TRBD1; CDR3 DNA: TGTGCCAGCTCACCAAAAGGTGACAGGGGCTACGAGCAGTACTTC; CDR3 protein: CASSPKGDRGYEQYF
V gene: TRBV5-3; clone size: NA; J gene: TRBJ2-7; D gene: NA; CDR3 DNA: TGTGCCAGAAGCCCAACCGTCGGGGGAAAGGACTACGAGCAGTACTTC; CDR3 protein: CARSPTVGGKDYEQYF
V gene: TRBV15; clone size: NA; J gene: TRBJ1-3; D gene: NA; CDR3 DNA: TGTGCCACCAGCAGTGAGCGGGGCCAGACTGGAAACACCATATATTTT; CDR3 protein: CATSSERGQTGNTIYF
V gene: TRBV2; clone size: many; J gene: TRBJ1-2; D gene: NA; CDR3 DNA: TGTGCCAGCAGTGAAGCGCAACGTCAACTGGGCTACACCTTC; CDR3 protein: CASSEAQRQLGYTF
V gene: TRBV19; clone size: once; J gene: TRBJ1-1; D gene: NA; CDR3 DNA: TGTGCCAGTAGTGAACAGGGGAACACTGAAGCTTTCTTT; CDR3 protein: CASSEQGNTEAFF
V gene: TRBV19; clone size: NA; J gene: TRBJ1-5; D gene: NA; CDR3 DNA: TGTGCCAGTAGTAAGGGGGGGGCGCGAGGCCAGCCCCAGCATTTT; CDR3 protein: CASSKGGARGQPQHF
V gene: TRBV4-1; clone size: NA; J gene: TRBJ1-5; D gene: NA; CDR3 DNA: TGCGCCAGCAGCCCAAGAGGAGGGGATTACGAGTATCAGCCCCAGCATTTT; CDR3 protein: CASSPRGGDYEYQPQHF
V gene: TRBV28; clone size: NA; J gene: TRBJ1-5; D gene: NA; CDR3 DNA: TGTGCCAGCAGTTTAGAGGTTAGCAATCAGCCCCAGCATTTT; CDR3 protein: CASSLEVSNQPQHF
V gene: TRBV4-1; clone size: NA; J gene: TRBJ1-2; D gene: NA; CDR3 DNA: TGCGCCAGCAGCCTTGGATTAGGGAGCGCCTATGGCTACACCTTC; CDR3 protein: CASSLGLGSAYGYTF
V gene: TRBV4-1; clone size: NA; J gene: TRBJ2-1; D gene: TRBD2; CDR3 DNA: TGCGCCAGCAGCCAAGGGGGCCCCAGCGGGGGGGCCTGGAATGAGCAGTTCTTC; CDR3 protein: CASSQGGPSGGAWNEQFF
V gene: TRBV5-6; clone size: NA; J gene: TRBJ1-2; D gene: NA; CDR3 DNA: TGTGCCAGCAGCTCCTTATCAGGGCAACACTATGGCTACACCTTC; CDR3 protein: CASSSLSGQHYGYTF
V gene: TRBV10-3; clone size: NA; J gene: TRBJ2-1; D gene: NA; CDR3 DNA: TGTGCCACCGACCGGGGTAGCGATGAGCAGTTCTTC; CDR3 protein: CATDRGSDEQFF
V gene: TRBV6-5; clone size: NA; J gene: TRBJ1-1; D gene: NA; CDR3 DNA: TGTGCCAGCAGTAGACAGGCGAACACTGAAGCTTTCTTT; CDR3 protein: CASSRQANTEAFF
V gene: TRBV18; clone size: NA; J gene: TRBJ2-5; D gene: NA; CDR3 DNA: TGTGCCAGCTCACCAGGGGCCGGGGAGACCCAGTACTTC; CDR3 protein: CASSPGAGETQYF
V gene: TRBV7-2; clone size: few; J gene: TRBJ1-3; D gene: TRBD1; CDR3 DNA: TGTGCCAGCAGCTGGGGACAGGGCTCTGGAAACACCATATATTTT; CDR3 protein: CASSWGQGSGNTIYF
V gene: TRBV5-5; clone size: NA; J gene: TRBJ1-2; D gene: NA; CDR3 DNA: TGTGCCAGCAGCTTGGACCAGGGGCCTGGCTACACCTTC; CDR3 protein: CASSLDQGPGYTF
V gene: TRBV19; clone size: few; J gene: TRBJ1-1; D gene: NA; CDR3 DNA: TGTGCCAGTAGTATACAGGGTCTGAACACTGAAGCTTTCTTT; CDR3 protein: CASSIQGLNTEAFF
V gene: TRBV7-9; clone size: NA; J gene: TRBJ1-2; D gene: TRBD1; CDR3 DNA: TGTGCCAGCAGCGCCAGGGACAGAAATTACTATGGCTACACCTTC; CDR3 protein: CASSARDRNYYGYTF
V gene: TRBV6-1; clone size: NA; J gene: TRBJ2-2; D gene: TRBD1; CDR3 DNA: TGTGCCAGCAGTGAATACCTAATTCGGACAGGGAACACCGGGGAGCTGTTTTTT; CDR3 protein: CASSEYLIRTGNTGELFF
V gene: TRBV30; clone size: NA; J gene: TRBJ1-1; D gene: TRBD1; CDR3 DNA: TGTGCCTGTAGACAGGGGTTCACTGAAGCTTTCTTT; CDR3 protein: CACRQGFTEAFF
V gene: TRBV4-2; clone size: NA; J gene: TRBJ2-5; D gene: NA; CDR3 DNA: TGTGCCAGCAGCCAACCTCTAGAGGAGACCCAGTACTTC; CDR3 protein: CASSQPLEETQYF
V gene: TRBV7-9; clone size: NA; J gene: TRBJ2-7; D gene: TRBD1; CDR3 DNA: TGTGCCAGCAGCTTAGGAGGAAGAGGCGGACAGGGGGTTTCCTACGAGCAGTACTTC; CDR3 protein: CASSLGGRGGQGVSYEQYF
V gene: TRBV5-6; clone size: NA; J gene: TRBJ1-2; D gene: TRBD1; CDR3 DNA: TGTGCCAGCAGCGAGACAGGGAACTATGGCTACACCTTC; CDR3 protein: CASSETGNYGYTF
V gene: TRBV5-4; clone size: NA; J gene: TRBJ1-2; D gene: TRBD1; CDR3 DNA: TGTGCCAGCAGCTTTGGACAGGGCGTCCATGGCTACACCTTC; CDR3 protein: CASSFGQGVHGYTF
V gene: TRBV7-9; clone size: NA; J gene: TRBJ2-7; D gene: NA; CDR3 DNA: TGTGCCAGCAGCGGTATGGATGGCGGAAGGGGGTACGAGCAGTACTTC; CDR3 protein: CASSGMDGGRGYEQYF
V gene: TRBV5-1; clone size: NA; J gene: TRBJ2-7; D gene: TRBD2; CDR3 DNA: TGCGCCAGCAGCTTGGCCTACAGCGGGGGGGCTTACGAGCAGTACTTC; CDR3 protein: CASSLAYSGGAYEQYF
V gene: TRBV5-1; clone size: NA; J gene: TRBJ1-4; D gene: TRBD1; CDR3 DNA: TGCGCCAGCAGCCCCGAACAGGGGGCGAGGGAAAAACTGTTTTTT; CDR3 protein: CASSPEQGAREKLFF
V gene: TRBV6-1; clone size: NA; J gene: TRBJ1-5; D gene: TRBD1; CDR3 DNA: TGTGCCAGCAGTGAGGATCCAGGGGGCTTTAGCAATCAGCCCCAGCATTTT; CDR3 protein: CASSEDPGGFSNQPQHF
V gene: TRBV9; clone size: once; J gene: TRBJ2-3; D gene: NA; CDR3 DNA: TGTGCCAGCAGCGTAGACCCTATCTTGAATACGCAGTATTTT; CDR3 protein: CASSVDPILNTQYF
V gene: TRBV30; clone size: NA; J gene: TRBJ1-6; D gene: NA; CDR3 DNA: TGTGCCTGGAGTGCCGACCCGACAGGCGGTTCACCCCTCCACTTT; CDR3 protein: CAWSADPTGGSPLHF
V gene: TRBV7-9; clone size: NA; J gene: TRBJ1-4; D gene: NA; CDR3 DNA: TGTGCCAGCAGCTTAAGCCGATCGGCAACTAATGAAAAACTGTTTTTT; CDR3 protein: CASSLSRSATNEKLFF
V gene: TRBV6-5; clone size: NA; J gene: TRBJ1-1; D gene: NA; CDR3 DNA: TGTGCCAGCACCCTAGAAGGGGACACTGAAGCTTTCTTT; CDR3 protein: CASTLEGDTEAFF
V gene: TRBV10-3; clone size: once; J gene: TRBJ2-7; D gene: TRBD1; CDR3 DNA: TGTGCCATCAGTGAGTCGATACAGGGGGCGGGCTACGAGCAGTACTTC; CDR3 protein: CAISESIQGAGYEQYF
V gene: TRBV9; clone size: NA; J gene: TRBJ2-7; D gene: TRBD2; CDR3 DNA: TGTGCCAGCAGCGGCCAGCGGGGCGAGCAGTACTTC; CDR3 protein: CASSGQRGEQYF
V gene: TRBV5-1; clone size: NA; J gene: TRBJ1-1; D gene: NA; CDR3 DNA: TGCGCCAGCAGCCTCCGGACAGCCGACACTGAAGCTTTCTTT; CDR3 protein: CASSLRTADTEAFF
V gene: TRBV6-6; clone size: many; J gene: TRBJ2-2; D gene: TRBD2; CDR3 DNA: TGTGCCAGCAGTCCCACCGGGACTAGCGGTAGAGAGCTGTTTTTT; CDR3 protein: CASSPTGTSGRELFF
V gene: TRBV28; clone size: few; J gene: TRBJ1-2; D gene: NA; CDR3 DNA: TGTGCCAGCAGACCGGGGGACGGTGGCTACACCTTC; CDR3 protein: CASRPGDGGYTF
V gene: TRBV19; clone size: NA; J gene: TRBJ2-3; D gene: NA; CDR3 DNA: TGTGCCAGTAGTACGTTTTTGGGGGGTAGCACAGATACGCAGTATTTT; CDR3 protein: CASSTFLGGSTDTQYF